The entry that follows covers one T cell receptor (beta chain) sequence. This clonotype occurred many times. What antigen it recognizes has not been identified. No much larger clone is present one base from it, and per-base qualities are unavailable. Ficoll-Paque density gradient centrifugation was the method used to isolate PBMCs. The sample is drawn from a study of T-cell memory formation after mild COVID-19 listed by TCRdb under 2021. Background for the entire study: TCR sequence clusters from the two donors were found to be largely donor specific. In a couple of donors, T-cell clones that expanded and contracted after mild COVID-19 were followed by sequencing TCRalpha and TCRbeta repertoires longitudinally. The cohort was made up of two young adult volunteers, one female and one male, who were previously healthy. Broad study findings and their caveats: SARS-CoV-2 specificity of the second-wave clones peaking on day 37 was not confirmed. Balanced CD4/CD8 phenotypes were observed for clones contracting from day 15 to 85, whereas a bias towards CD4+ was observed for a second wave of clones expanding from day 15 to 37. The study covered only a couple of mild cases, and larger cohorts including severe cases with pre-infection samples were considered necessary. Some responding clones were detected in pre-infection memory, suggesting pre-existing cross-reactive memory T cells joined the SARS-CoV-2 response. Contracting CD4+ clones were found mainly in CM and EM memory subsets, while CD8+ clones were enriched in EMRA.

Relative to germline, V is 3 bases shorter and J is 4 bases shorter, with 9 bases between their ends. Spanning cysteine to phenylalanine, the CDR3 consists of 13 amino acids. Left in the record is the CDR3 DNA by itself, 39 bases read in frame from the first base. The germline V gene (reference sequence) yields PRHDT for CDR1 and FYEKMQ for CDR2. The sequencing machine was an Illumina NovaSeq 6000. TCRalpha and TCRbeta cDNA libraries were constructed by 5'RACE with constant-segment primers, with sample barcodes and unique molecular identifiers being introduced. Trizol reagent was used to extract RNA from every sample. Libraries were amplified in two PCR steps, with a second sample barcode and Illumina TruSeq adapters added in the second step. The libraries were sequenced on an Illumina NovaSeq using 2 x 150 bp paired-end reads. From the authors' description of their analysis: The reads were demultiplexed and collapsed into UMI-guided consensus sequences using migec v1.2.7. Using mixcr v2.1.11, UMI consensuses were aligned to TRA and TRB V and J templates and then assembled into clonotypes. A clonotype was counted as expanded or contracted only when both edgeR and NoisET called the clonotype significant, with the noise models trained on biological replicates. For edgeR calls, the cutoffs were a false discovery rate-adjusted p below 0.01 and a log2 fold-change threshold of 1. PCA with hierarchical clustering of max-normalized trajectories of the 1000 most abundant clonotypes was used as exploratory dynamics analysis. Each responding clone was given a CD4 or CD8 phenotype based on the CD4+ and CD8+ repertoires, which had been sequenced separately. TCRdb reran the public reads through fastp at Q25 and MiXCR, keeping productive beta chains. When rows share a CDR3 protein, they turn into one entry using the most common DNA and genes. TCRdb, not the original authors, processed these V and J calls. The sample data list approximately 150,000 distinct CDR3 sequences, and 13% of these were observed just once. The top ten clonotypes cover 3% to 4% of the sample.

This TCR derives from a man between 18 and 35 years old who had mild COVID-19 (a few samples of this study predate the infection). The sample titles of this study are shuffled in the database, so cell type and time point are left out; the donor was told from shared clones. The sequence is built from TRBV13 and TRBJ1-2; confidence is insufficient to name the D gene. Sequencing used PBMCs or a T cell subset sorted from them (not recorded which). The CDR3 protein is CASSLDVLYGYTF. The sequenced DNA: TGTGCCAGCAGCTTGGACGTTCTCTATGGCTACACCTTC.